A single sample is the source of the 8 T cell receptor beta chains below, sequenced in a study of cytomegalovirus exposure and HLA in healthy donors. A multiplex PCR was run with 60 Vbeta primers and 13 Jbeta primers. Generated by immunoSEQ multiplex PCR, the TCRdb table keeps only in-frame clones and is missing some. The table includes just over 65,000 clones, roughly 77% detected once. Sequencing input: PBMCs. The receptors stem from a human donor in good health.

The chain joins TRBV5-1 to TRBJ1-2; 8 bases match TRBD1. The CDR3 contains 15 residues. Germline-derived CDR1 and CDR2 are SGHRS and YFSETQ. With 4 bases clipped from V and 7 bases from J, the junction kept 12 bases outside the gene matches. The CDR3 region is CASSPGGKGRGGYTF. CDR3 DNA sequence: TGCGCCAGCAGCCCAGGGGGCAAGGGACGTGGTGGCTACACCTTC.

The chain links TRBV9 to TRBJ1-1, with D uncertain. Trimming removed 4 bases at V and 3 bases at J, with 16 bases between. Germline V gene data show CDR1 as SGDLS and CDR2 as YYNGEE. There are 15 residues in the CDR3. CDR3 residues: CASSRRRRGDTEAFF. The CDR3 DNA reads TGTGCCAGCAGCCGGAGGCGGCGAGGAGACACTGAAGCTTTCTTT.

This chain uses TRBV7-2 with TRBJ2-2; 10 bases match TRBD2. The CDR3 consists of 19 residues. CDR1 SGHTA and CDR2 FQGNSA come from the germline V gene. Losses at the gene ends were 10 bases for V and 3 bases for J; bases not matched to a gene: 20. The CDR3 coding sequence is TGTGCCACCGCCACCCAGAGCGGGGGGGCTCCCTTACACACCGGGGAGCTGTTTTTT. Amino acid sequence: CATATQSGGAPLHTGELFF.

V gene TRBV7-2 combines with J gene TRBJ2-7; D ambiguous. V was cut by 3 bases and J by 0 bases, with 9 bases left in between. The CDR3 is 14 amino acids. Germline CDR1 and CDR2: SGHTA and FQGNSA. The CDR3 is CASSFETFSYEQYF. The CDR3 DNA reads TGTGCCAGCAGCTTCGAGACTTTCTCCTACGAGCAGTACTTC.

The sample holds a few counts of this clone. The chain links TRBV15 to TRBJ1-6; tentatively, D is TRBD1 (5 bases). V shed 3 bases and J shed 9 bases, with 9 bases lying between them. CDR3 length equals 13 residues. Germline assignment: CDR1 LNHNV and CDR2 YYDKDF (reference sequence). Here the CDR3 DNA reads TGTGCCACCAGCAGGGGGCGAGGTTCACCCCTCCACTTT. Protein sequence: CATSRGRGSPLHF.

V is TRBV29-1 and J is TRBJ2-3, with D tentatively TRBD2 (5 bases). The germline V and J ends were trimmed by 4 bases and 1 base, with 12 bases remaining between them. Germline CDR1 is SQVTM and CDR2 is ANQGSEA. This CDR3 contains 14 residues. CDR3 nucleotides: TGCAGCGTTGGGGGTAGCGTCCGCACAGATACGCAGTATTTT. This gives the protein CSVGGSVRTDTQYF.

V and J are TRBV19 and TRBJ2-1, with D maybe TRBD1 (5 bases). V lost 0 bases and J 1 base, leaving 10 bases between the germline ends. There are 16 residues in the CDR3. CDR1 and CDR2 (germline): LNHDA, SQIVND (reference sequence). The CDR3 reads CASSIDLQGSYNEQFF. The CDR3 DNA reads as TGTGCCAGTAGTATAGATCTGCAGGGTTCCTACAATGAGCAGTTCTTC.

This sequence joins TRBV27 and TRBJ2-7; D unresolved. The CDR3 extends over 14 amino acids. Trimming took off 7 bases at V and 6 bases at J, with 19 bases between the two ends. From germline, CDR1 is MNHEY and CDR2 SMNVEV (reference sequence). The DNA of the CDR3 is TGTGCCAGCACTTTGACGGGTGCGGCTGGCGAGCAGTACTTC. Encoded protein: CASTLTGAAGEQYF.